The 10 T cell receptor beta chains below all came from one sample that was sequenced in a study of blood T cell repertoires in COVID-19. This table comes from immunoSEQ multiplex PCR, and its TCRdb copy is limited to in-frame clones, with some not included. The sample holds about 180,000 clones, about 79% seen once. Input material: PBMCs or T cells enriched from blood (not recorded which). These receptors were taken from a man in his fifties or sixties who had recovered from COVID-19.

The chain uses TRBV2 and TRBJ2-2; possibly TRBD1 for D (5 bases). Trimming removed 5 bases at V and 5 bases at J, with 12 bases between. The CDR3 totals 14 residues. The germline V gene encodes CDR1 SNHLY and CDR2 FYNNEI. CDR3 nucleotides: TGTGCCAGCAGTCTACAGGTTCTGACCGGGGAGCTGTTTTTT. It codes for CASSLQVLTGELFF.

The chain links TRBV7-9 to TRBJ2-2, with D perhaps matching TRBD1 (6 bases). This CDR3 comprises 18 residues. The germline gives CDR1 SEHNR, CDR2 FQNEAQ (reference sequence). V was shortened by 1 base and J by 5 bases, with 20 bases between the two germline ends. The CDR3 reads CASSLVGSRQGKTGELFF. The CDR3 DNA is TGTGCCAGCAGCTTAGTTGGTTCCCGTCAGGGGAAGACCGGGGAGCTGTTTTTT.

The chain joins TRBV5-4 to TRBJ1-4; D ambiguous. V shed 5 bases and J shed 8 bases, with 16 bases lying between them. Germline V gene data show CDR1 as SGHNT and CDR2 as YYREEE (reference sequence). CDR3 length: 14 residues. The CDR3 DNA is TGTGCCAGCAGACCGACTCCGGCCGTGGAAAAACTGTTTTTT. Translation: CASRPTPAVEKLFF.

This chain joins TRBV28 and TRBJ1-5, with 8 bases lining up with TRBD1. The CDR3 sequence is 14 residues long. V trimming: 7 bases; J trimming: 7 bases; junction bases outside the gene matches: 9. Germline V gene lookup returns CDR1 MDHEN and CDR2 SYDVKM. This CDR3 reads CASTLGQGGQPQHF. The CDR3 DNA is TGTGCCAGCACCCTAGGACAGGGAGGACAGCCCCAGCATTTT.

The rearrangement joins TRBV28 to TRBJ2-4; 13 nucleotides line up with TRBD2. Germline V gene sequence: CDR1 MDHEN, CDR2 SYDVKM. The CDR3 is made up of 17 amino acids. Trimming removed 2 bases from V and 1 base from J; junction bases left unmatched: 2. In DNA form, the CDR3 reads TGTGCCAGCAGTTTAACTAGCGGGGGGGTGGCCAAAAACATTCAGTACTTC. This sequence encodes CASSLTSGGVAKNIQYF.

The V call is TRBV2, the J call TRBJ1-1, with 11 bases matching TRBD1. CDR1 SNHLY and CDR2 FYNNEI come from the germline V gene. The CDR3 consists of 15 residues. The ends lost 7 bases at V and 4 bases at J; junction bases unmatched: 8. The CDR3 sequence is CASTGQGALGTEAFF. CDR3 DNA sequence: TGTGCCAGCACCGGACAGGGGGCCCTTGGCACTGAAGCTTTCTTT.

CDR3 DNA sequence: TGTGCCTGGAGCCGGGACAGGGGTTTCTATGGCTACACCTTC. It is translated as CAWSRDRGFYGYTF. This rearrangement joins TRBV30 to TRBJ1-2, with TRBD1 identical over 10 bases. Germline V gives CDR1 GTSNPN, CDR2 SVGIG (reference sequence). This CDR3 region has 14 residues. Trimming cost V 3 bases and J 4 bases; bases outside gene matches: 5.

This sequence joins TRBV19 and TRBJ1-3; D uncertain. CDR3 length equals 16 residues. Trimming removed 3 bases from V and 0 bases from J, with 12 bases in between. Germline V gives CDR1 LNHDA, CDR2 SQIVND (reference sequence). The CDR3 protein is CASSIQSGSSGNTIYF. The CDR3 bases are TGTGCCAGTAGTATCCAATCGGGGAGCTCTGGAAACACCATATATTTT.

The chain uses TRBV2 and TRBJ1-5; D gene unclear. The CDR3 is 15 amino acids. Trimming removed 3 bases from V and 2 bases from J, with 11 bases in between. Germline CDR1 SNHLY, CDR2 FYNNEI. This CDR3 reads CASSDSGIGNQPQHF. In DNA, the CDR3 is TGTGCCAGCAGTGACTCGGGGATCGGCAATCAGCCCCAGCATTTT.

A single count supports this clone. This chain links TRBV3-1 (or the pseudogene TRBV3-2) with TRBJ2-1, with D maybe TRBD1 (6 bases). The CDR3 consists of 15 residues. Germline V CDR1 and CDR2: LGHDT, YNNKEL (reference sequence). V was shortened by 0 bases and J by 6 bases, with 12 bases between the two germline ends. The CDR3 is CASSQDEDSLNEQFF. DNA of the CDR3: TGTGCCAGCAGCCAAGATGAGGACAGCCTCAATGAGCAGTTCTTC.